The entry below gives a single TCR beta chain sequence along with its context. This CDR3 has 13 amino acids. The V end lost 2 bases, the J end lost 9 bases, and 13 bases lay between the germline ends. Germline V gives CDR1 SGHTA, CDR2 FQGTGA. The source of the sample is a study of blood T cell repertoires in COVID-19. The overall study: The United States, Italy and Spain provided the acute and convalescent COVID-19 samples. Sources were T cells, B-cell-depleted T cells, or PBMCs; the material itself was cDNA or gDNA.

Study processing details: Nucleated cell counts were estimated from reference gene primer amplification. Assay: immunoSEQ multiplex PCR; the TCRdb copy retains only in-frame clones and omits some. D and trimming were read from the DNA, whereas the V and J calls and clone size are those reported in that table. The sample yields 160,000 or so clones, more than 75% seen once. The clonotype originates from a woman between 70 and 85 years old with acute or convalescent COVID-19. Sequencing used peripheral blood. This chain uses TRBV7-3 with TRBJ1-1; the D gene is possibly TRBD1 (5 bases). CDR3 protein: CASSLEQRGKAFF. The CDR3 bases are TGTGCCAGCAGCTTAGAACAGCGGGGGAAAGCTTTCTTT.